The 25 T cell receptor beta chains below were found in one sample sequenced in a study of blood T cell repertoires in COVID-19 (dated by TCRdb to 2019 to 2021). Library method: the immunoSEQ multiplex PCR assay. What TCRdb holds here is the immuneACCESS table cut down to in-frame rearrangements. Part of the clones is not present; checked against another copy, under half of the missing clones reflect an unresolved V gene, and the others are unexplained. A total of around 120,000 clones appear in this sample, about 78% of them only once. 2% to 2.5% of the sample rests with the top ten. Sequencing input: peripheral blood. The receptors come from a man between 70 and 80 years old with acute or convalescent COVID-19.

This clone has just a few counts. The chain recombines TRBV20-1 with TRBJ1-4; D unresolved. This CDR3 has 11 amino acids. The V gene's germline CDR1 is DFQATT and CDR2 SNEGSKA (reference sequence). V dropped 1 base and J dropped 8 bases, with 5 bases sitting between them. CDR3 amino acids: CSARVGEKLFF. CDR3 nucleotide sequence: TGCAGTGCTAGAGTCGGGGAAAAACTGTTTTTT.

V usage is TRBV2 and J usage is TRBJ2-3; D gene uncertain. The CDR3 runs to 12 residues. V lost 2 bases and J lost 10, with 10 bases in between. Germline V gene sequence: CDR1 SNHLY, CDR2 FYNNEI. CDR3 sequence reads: CASSETGGPQYF. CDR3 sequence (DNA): TGTGCCAGCAGTGAAACTGGTGGGCCGCAGTATTTT.

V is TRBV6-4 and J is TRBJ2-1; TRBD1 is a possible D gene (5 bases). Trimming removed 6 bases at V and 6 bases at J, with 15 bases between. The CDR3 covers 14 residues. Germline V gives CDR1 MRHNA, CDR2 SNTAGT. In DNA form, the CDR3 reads TGTGCCAGCAGCCCCCAGGGAAGAAGCAATGAGCAGTTCTTC. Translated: CASSPQGRSNEQFF.

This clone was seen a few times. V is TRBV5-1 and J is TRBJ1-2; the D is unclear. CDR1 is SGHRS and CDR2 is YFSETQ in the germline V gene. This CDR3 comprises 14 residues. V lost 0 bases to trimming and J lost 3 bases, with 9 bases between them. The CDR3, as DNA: TGCGCCAGCAGCTTGGAGGTGGCGGACTATGGCTACACCTTC. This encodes CASSLEVADYGYTF.

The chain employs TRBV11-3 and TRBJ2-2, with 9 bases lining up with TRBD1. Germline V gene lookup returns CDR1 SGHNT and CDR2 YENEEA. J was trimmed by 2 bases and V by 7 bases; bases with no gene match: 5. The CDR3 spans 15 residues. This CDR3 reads CASNRDRENTGELFF. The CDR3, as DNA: TGTGCCAGCAACCGGGACAGGGAAAACACCGGGGAGCTGTTTTTT. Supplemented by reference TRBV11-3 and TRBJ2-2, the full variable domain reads EAGVVQSPRYKIIEKKQPVAFWCNPISGHNTLYWYLQNLGQGPELLIRYENEEAVDDSQLPKDRFSAERLKGVDSTLKIQPAELGDSAVYLCASNRDRENTGELFFGEGSRLTVL.

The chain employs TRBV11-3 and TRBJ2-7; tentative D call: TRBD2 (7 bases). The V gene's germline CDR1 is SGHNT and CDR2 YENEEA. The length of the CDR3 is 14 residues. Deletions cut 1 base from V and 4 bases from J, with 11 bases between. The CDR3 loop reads CASSLGGGAYEQYF. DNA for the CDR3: TGTGCCAGCAGCTTAGGAGGGGGGGCTTACGAGCAGTACTTC.

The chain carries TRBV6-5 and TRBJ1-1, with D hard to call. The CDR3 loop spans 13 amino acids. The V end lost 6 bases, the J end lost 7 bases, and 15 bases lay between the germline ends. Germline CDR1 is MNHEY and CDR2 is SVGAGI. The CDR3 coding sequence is TGTGCCAGCAGGAGAGACCGGGAGGGTGAAGCTTTCTTT. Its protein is CASRRDREGEAFF.

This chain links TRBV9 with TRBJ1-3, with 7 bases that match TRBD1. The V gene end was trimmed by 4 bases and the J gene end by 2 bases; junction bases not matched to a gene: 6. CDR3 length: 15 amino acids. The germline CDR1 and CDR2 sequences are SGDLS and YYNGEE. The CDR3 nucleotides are TGTGCCAGCAGCCTCCGGGACAGAGCTGGAAACACCATATATTTT. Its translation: CASSLRDRAGNTIYF.

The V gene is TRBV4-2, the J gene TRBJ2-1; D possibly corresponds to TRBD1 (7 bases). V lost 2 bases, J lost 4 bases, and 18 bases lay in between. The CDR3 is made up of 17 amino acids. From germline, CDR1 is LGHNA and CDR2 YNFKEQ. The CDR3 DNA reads TGTGCCAGCAGCCAATCTGCAGGGGGGAATGAGTACAATGAGCAGTTCTTC. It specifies CASSQSAGGNEYNEQFF.

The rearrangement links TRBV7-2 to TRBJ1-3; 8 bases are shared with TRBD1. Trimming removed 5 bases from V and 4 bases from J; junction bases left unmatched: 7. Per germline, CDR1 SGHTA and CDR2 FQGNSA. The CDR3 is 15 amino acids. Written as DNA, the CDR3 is TGTGCCAGCAGCCCCTACAGGGGGAGCGGAAACACCATATATTTT. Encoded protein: CASSPYRGSGNTIYF.

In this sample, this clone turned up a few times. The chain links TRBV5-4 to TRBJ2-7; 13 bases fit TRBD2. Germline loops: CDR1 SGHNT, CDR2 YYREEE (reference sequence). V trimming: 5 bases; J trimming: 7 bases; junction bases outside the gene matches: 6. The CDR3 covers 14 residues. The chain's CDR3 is CASSSRLAGGEQYF. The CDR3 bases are TGTGCCAGCAGTTCCCGACTAGCGGGGGGAGAGCAGTACTTC.

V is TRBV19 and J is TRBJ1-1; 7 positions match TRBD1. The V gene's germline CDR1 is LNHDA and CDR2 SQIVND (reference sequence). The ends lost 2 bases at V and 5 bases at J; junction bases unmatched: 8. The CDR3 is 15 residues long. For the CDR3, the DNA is TGTGCCAGTAGTATAACGGCCGGGACAGAAACTGAAGCTTTCTTT. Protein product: CASSITAGTETEAFF.

In DNA form, the CDR3 reads TGTGCCAGTAGTGGTCGACAGGGGAGGTCTGAAGCTTTCTTT. It translates to CASSGRQGRSEAFF. J is TRBJ1-1 and V is TRBV19; 8 bases are a match to TRBD1. The CDR3 is 14 residues long. The germline CDR1 and CDR2 sequences are LNHDA and SQIVND (reference sequence). V shed 5 bases, J shed 6 bases, and the junction held 8 bases outside the gene matches.

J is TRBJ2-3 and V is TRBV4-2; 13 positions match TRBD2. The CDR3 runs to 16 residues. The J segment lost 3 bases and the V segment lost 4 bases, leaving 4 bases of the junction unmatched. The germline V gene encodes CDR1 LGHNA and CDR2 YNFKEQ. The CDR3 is CASSLTSGGGTDTQYF. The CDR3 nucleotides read TGTGCCAGCAGCCTAACTAGCGGGGGGGGGACAGATACGCAGTATTTT.

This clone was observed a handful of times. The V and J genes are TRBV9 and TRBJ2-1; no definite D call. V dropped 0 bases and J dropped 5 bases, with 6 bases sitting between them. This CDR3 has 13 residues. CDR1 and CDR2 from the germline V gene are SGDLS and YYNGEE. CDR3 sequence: CASSVGQNNEQFF. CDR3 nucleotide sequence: TGTGCCAGCAGCGTAGGGCAGAACAATGAGCAGTTCTTC.

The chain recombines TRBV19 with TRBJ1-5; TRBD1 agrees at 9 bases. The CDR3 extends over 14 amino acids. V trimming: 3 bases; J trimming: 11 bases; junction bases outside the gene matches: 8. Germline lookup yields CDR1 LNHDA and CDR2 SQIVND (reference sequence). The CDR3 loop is CASSMTGGRGAQHF. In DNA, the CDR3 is TGTGCCAGTAGTATGACAGGGGGGCGCGGGGCCCAGCATTTT.

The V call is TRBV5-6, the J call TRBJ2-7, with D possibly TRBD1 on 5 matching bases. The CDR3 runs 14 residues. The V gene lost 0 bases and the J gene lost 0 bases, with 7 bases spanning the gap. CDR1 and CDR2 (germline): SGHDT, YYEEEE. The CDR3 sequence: CASSLGQLSYEQYF. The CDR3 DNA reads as TGTGCCAGCAGCTTGGGACAGCTCTCCTACGAGCAGTACTTC. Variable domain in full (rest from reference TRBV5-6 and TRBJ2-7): DAGVTQSPTHLIKTRGQQVTLRCSPKSGHDTVSWYQQALGQGPQFIFQYYEEEERQRGNFPDRFSGHQFPNYSSELNVNALLLGDSALYLCASSLGQLSYEQYFGPGTRLTVT.

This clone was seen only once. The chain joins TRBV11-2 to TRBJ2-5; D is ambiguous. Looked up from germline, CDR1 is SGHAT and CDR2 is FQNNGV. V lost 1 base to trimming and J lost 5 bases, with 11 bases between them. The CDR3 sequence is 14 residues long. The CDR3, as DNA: TGTGCCAGCAGCTTAGCCGGGTTTGAGGAGACCCAGTACTTC. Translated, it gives CASSLAGFEETQYF.

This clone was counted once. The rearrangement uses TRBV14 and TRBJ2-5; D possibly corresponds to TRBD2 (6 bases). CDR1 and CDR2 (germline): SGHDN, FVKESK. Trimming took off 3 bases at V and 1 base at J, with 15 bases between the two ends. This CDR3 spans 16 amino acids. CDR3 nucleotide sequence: TGTGCCAGCAGCCAGAATGGGGGGACCCGCCAAGAGACCCAGTACTTC. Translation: CASSQNGGTRQETQYF.

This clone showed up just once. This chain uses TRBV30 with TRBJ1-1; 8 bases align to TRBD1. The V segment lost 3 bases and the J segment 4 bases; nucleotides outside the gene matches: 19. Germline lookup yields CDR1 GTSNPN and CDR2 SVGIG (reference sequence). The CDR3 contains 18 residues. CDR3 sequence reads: CAWRGFRQGAIWGTEAFF. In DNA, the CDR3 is TGTGCCTGGAGGGGCTTTCGCCAGGGGGCGATTTGGGGCACTGAAGCTTTCTTT.

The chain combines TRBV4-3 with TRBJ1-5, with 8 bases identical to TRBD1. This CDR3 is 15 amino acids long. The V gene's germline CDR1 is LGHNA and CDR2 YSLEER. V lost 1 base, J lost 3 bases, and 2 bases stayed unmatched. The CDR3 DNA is TGCGCCAGCAGCCAAGGGACAGGGCACAATCAGCCCCAGCATTTT. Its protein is CASSQGTGHNQPQHF.

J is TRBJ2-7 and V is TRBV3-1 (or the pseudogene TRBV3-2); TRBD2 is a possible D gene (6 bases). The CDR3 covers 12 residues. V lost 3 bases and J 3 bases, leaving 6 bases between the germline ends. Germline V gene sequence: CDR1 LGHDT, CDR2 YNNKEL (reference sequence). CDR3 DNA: TGTGCCAGCAGCCACGGGGGCTACGAGCAGTACTTC. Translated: CASSHGGYEQYF.

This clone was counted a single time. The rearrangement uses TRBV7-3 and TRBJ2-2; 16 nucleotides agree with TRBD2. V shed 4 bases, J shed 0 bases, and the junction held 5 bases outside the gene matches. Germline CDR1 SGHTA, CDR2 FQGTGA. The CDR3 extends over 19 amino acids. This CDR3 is CASSSLGLAGGTNTGELFF. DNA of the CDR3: TGTGCCAGCAGCTCCCTGGGACTAGCGGGGGGGACGAACACCGGGGAGCTGTTTTTT. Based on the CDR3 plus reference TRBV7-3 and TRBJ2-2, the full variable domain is GAGVSQTPSNKVTEKGKYVELRCDPISGHTALYWYRQSLGQGPEFLIYFQGTGAADDSGLPNDRFFAVRPEGSVSTLKIQRTERGDSAVYLCASSSLGLAGGTNTGELFFGEGSRLTVL.

CDR3 bases: TGTGCCAGCAGCCCCCGGGACAGGGGTTCACCCCTCCACTTT. It is translated as CASSPRDRGSPLHF. V and J are TRBV4-2 and TRBJ1-6; 10 bases are a match to TRBD1. The CDR3 is made up of 14 amino acids. Germline V CDR1 and CDR2: LGHNA, YNFKEQ. The junction had 3 bases not matched to a gene; V was cut back by 4 bases and J by 9 bases.

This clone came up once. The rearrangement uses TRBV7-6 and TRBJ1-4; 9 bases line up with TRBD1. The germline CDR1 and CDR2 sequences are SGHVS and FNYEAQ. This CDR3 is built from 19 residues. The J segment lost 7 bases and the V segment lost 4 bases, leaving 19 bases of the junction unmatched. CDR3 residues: CASSSVPGQGQNWVEKLFF. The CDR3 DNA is TGTGCCAGCAGCTCAGTCCCGGGACAGGGACAAAATTGGGTTGAAAAACTGTTTTTT.